One and the same sample provided the 18 T cell receptor beta chains below, sequenced in a study of cytomegalovirus exposure and HLA in healthy donors. Some clones are missing from TCRdb's copy, which holds only in-frame ones; the method was immunoSEQ multiplex PCR. The sample has some 76,000 clones; roughly 94% are singletons. Sequencing was performed on PBMCs. Receptors were obtained from a woman in her late teens or twenties in good health and CMV-seropositive.

The chain is built from TRBV28 and TRBJ1-2; a possible D gene is TRBD1 (6 bases). There are 15 residues in the CDR3. V lost 2 bases and J 0 bases, leaving 10 bases between the germline ends. Germline V CDR1 and CDR2: MDHEN, SYDVKM. CDR3 in amino acids: CASSLADRPNYGYTF. The DNA for the CDR3 is TGTGCCAGCAGTTTAGCAGACAGGCCTAACTATGGCTACACCTTC.

The chain has TRBV4-1 and TRBJ1-2; 7 nucleotides align to TRBD1. CDR3 length: 14 residues. Germline loops: CDR1 MGHRA, CDR2 YSYEKL. The V gene end was trimmed by 4 bases and the J gene end by 2 bases; junction bases not matched to a gene: 4. CDR3 loop: CASSRSGQNYGYTF. CDR3 DNA sequence: TGCGCCAGCAGCCGTTCGGGACAGAACTATGGCTACACCTTC.

This clone has only one observation. V gene TRBV25-1 combines with J gene TRBJ2-1; D uncertain. The germline V gene has CDR1 MGHDK and CDR2 SYGVNS. CDR3 length: 14 amino acids. Trimming shortened V by 3 bases and J by 1 base, and 7 bases separated the two germline ends. Here the CDR3 reads CASSEWSSYNEQFF. For the CDR3, the DNA is TGTGCCAGCAGTGAGTGGAGTTCCTACAATGAGCAGTTCTTC.

The V gene is TRBV28, the J gene TRBJ2-3; 7 bases fit TRBD2. The CDR3 contains 16 residues. Germline V gene lookup returns CDR1 MDHEN and CDR2 SYDVKM. The V and J ends lost 6 bases and 4 bases, in that order; junction bases with no gene match: 13. The CDR3: CASRTGREAEPDTQYF. The CDR3 coding sequence is TGTGCCAGCAGAACCGGTCGGGAGGCCGAACCAGATACGCAGTATTTT. The full variable domain, rest sourced from reference TRBV28 and TRBJ2-3, is DVKVTQSSRYLVKRTGEKVFLECVQDMDHENMFWYRQDPGLGLRLIYFSYDVKMKEKGDIPEGYSVSREKKERFSLILESASTNQTSMYLCASRTGREAEPDTQYFGPGTRLTVL.

This clone was seen only once. The chain carries TRBV7-6 and TRBJ2-3; D unclear. V was shortened by 0 bases and J by 3 bases, with 4 bases between the two germline ends. The CDR3 is 13 amino acids. The V gene's germline CDR1 is SGHVS and CDR2 FNYEAQ. The CDR3 DNA reads as TGTGCCAGCAGCTTAGCGCGGACAGATACGCAGTATTTT. Protein sequence: CASSLARTDTQYF.

J is TRBJ2-1 and V is TRBV7-6; 10 bases map to TRBD2. This CDR3 has 14 amino acids. The V and J ends lost 7 bases and 9 bases, in that order; junction bases with no gene match: 9. The germline gives CDR1 SGHVS, CDR2 FNYEAQ. This CDR3 reads CASTYSGGMSEQFF. DNA of the CDR3: TGTGCCAGCACATATAGCGGGGGGATGAGTGAGCAGTTCTTC.

J is TRBJ1-2 and V is TRBV28, with 7 bases aligning to TRBD1. Per germline, CDR1 MDHEN and CDR2 SYDVKM. The CDR3 sequence is 12 residues long. J was trimmed by 7 bases and V by 2 bases; bases with no gene match: 1. CDR3 nucleotides: TGTGCCAGCAGTTTAACAGGGGCTGGCTACACCTTC. It is translated as CASSLTGAGYTF.

This sequence joins TRBV6-1 and TRBJ2-3, with D tentatively TRBD1 (5 bases). The ends were cut back, 2 bases at V and 2 bases at J, with 11 bases in the middle. The CDR3 totals 15 residues. Looked up from germline, CDR1 is MNHNS and CDR2 is SASEGT. CDR3 sequence (DNA): TGTGCCAGCAGTGAAAAGAAGGGGCTCACAGATACGCAGTATTTT. This gives the protein CASSEKKGLTDTQYF.

The chain couples TRBV6-6 to TRBJ2-3, with D possibly TRBD2 on 5 matching bases. There are 15 residues in the CDR3. CDR1 and CDR2 from the germline V gene are MNHNY and SVGAGI (reference sequence). The germline V and J ends were trimmed by 7 bases and 1 base, with 15 bases remaining between them. The chain's CDR3 is CASKRGSEGTDTQYF. The DNA of the CDR3 is TGTGCCAGCAAGCGAGGGAGCGAGGGCACAGATACGCAGTATTTT.

The J gene is TRBJ1-4, the V gene TRBV5-4; 9 bases map to TRBD1. Germline CDR1 is SGHNT and CDR2 is YYREEE (reference sequence). The CDR3 covers 17 residues. V was clipped by 4 bases and J by 7 bases; unmatched bases: 14. The CDR3 nucleotides read TGTGCCAGCAGCCAAAAGCCGGGACAGGGATTGTCTGAAAAACTGTTTTTT. Protein: CASSQKPGQGLSEKLFF.

This chain joins TRBV7-2 and TRBJ1-4; 11 bases agree with TRBD1. The CDR3 has 18 residues. The junction had 13 bases not matched to a gene; V was cut back by 3 bases and J by 7 bases. CDR1 SGHTA and CDR2 FQGNSA come from the germline V gene. CDR3 in DNA: TGTGCCAGCAGCTTGGACGCCTCCCCCGGGACAGGGGGTGAAAAACTGTTTTTT. Residues: CASSLDASPGTGGEKLFF.

The chain joins TRBV5-4 to TRBJ2-5, with D possibly matching TRBD2 (5 bases). The V end was cut by 4 bases, the J end by 2 bases, with 6 bases between. The CDR3 extends over 12 amino acids. The germline V gene encodes CDR1 SGHNT and CDR2 YYREEE (reference sequence). CDR3 protein: CASSRTQETQYF. DNA for the CDR3: TGTGCCAGCAGCCGGACTCAAGAGACCCAGTACTTC.

V usage is TRBV5-1 and J usage is TRBJ1-1, with 11 nucleotides matching TRBD1. The CDR3 runs to 15 residues. Germline lookup yields CDR1 SGHRS and CDR2 YFSETQ. V was clipped by 5 bases and J by 4 bases; unmatched bases: 7. The CDR3 protein is CASSYAGTGGTEAFF. The CDR3 DNA follows: TGCGCCAGCAGTTACGCCGGGACAGGGGGCACTGAAGCTTTCTTT.

The V and J genes are TRBV19 and TRBJ2-2; the match to TRBD1 covers 10 bases. The J segment lost 5 bases and the V segment lost 2 bases, leaving 5 bases of the junction unmatched. Germline lookup yields CDR1 LNHDA and CDR2 SQIVND (reference sequence). CDR3 length equals 16 residues. The CDR3 region is CASSIMTGGGTGELFF. The CDR3 DNA sequence: TGTGCCAGTAGTATAATGACAGGGGGCGGGACCGGGGAGCTGTTTTTT. Looking up the rest from reference TRBV19 and TRBJ2-2 gives the full variable domain: DGGITQSPKYLFRKEGQNVTLSCEQNLNHDAMYWYRQDPGQGLRLIYYSQIVNDFQKGDIAEGYSVSREKKESFPLTVTSAQKNPTAFYLCASSIMTGGGTGELFFGEGSRLTVL.

CDR3 loop: CASGKRGRAETQYF. The CDR3 DNA sequence: TGTGCCAGCGGTAAAAGGGGCCGAGCGGAGACCCAGTACTTC. This sequence joins TRBV19 and TRBJ2-5; D is possibly TRBD1 (5 bases). CDR1 is LNHDA, CDR2 SQIVND, per germline (reference sequence). The CDR3 runs 14 residues. With 9 bases removed from V and 5 bases from J, the gap between germline ends came to 19 bases.

This chain uses TRBV5-6 with TRBJ1-2; TRBD1 agrees at 8 bases. Germline CDR1 and CDR2: SGHDT and YYEEEE. V lost 9 bases and J lost 2; bases outside the gene matches: 9. CDR3 length: 14 residues. CDR3 region: CATLRGRLNYGYTF. The CDR3 DNA reads as TGTGCCACACTCAGGGGGCGACTGAACTATGGCTACACCTTC.

CDR3 in DNA: TGTGCCAGCAGCTTCGCGGGGGCTCCAGATACGCAGTATTTT. Translated, it gives CASSFAGAPDTQYF. The chain recombines TRBV7-9 with TRBJ2-3, with a possible D match to TRBD2 (7 bases). The CDR3 runs to 14 residues. The germline V gene has CDR1 SEHNR and CDR2 FQNEAQ (reference sequence). V gave up 3 bases and J gave up 4 bases, with 11 bases separating them.

The chain couples TRBV20-1 to TRBJ1-1; the D gene is possibly TRBD1 (5 bases). CDR3 length equals 11 residues. Germline V gene lookup returns CDR1 DFQATT and CDR2 SNEGSKA (reference sequence). V lost 4 bases, J lost 9 bases, and 12 bases lay in between. In nucleotides, the CDR3 is TGCAGTGCTAAGTGGACGGACAAAGCTTTCTTT. It specifies CSAKWTDKAFF.